The 5 T cell receptor beta chains presented below share a single source sample, sequenced in a study of identical twins. TCRdb ran MiXCR on the 5' RACE reads and lists one entry per CDR3 protein. Of about 660,000 distinct CDR3 sequences in the sample, around 8.6% were seen once. A further study also used this sample, focusing on yellow fever vaccine responses in identical twins.

Sequenced material: PBMCs. Every receptor here comes from a woman in her late teens or twenties in good health.

This clonotype was seen at least ten times. V gene TRBV5-1 combines with J gene TRBJ2-5, with D possibly being TRBD1 (6 bases). V was shortened by 3 bases and J by 1 base, with 10 bases between the two germline ends. Germline CDR1 and CDR2: SGHRS and YFSETQ. The CDR3 contains 14 residues. This chain's CDR3 is CASSSDSFQETQYF. The CDR3 DNA sequence: TGCGCCAGCAGCTCGGACAGCTTCCAAGAGACCCAGTACTTC. Together with reference TRBV5-1 and TRBJ2-5, the CDR3 gives the full variable domain: KAGVTQTPRYLIKTRGQQVTLSCSPISGHRSVSWYQQTPGQGLQFLFEYFSETQRNKGNFPGRFSGRQFSNSRSEMNVSTLELGDSALYLCASSSDSFQETQYFGPGTRLLVL.

The chain joins TRBV4-2 to TRBJ2-4; no clear D gene. The V gene lost 4 bases and the J gene lost 5 bases, with 21 bases spanning the gap. CDR3 length: 17 residues. CDR1 is LGHNA and CDR2 is YNFKEQ in the germline V gene. The CDR3 coding sequence is TGTGCCAGCAGCCGCCCTGCTGGAAGGGCTGAGGAAAACATTCAGTACTTC. Protein: CASSRPAGRAEENIQYF.

This clonotype appeared many times. The J gene is TRBJ2-1, the V gene TRBV27; possibly TRBD2 for D (7 bases). CDR3 length: 14 residues. Germline loops: CDR1 MNHEY, CDR2 SMNVEV (reference sequence). Deletions cut 5 bases from V and 8 bases from J, with 16 bases between. For the CDR3, the DNA is TGTGCCAGCAGTACCACACGGGGGGCTGATGAGCAGTTCTTC. Its protein is CASSTTRGADEQFF.

The V and J genes are TRBV5-1 and TRBJ1-1; perhaps TRBD1 as D (5 bases). Germline V gene sequence: CDR1 SGHRS, CDR2 YFSETQ. V was clipped by 4 bases and J by 8 bases, with 12 bases between them. The CDR3 spans 12 residues. The CDR3 DNA follows: TGCGCCAGCAGCCTGGACATCACAGAAGCTTTCTTT. It translates to CASSLDITEAFF.

This clonotype has more than one count but fewer than ten. The chain uses TRBV20-1 and TRBJ2-3; no firm D call. The germline V gene encodes CDR1 DFQATT and CDR2 SNEGSKA (reference sequence). V shed 6 bases and J shed 6 bases, with 13 bases lying between them. CDR3 length equals 12 residues. The CDR3 nucleotides read TGCAGTGCAAATCCCCGCGGTGATACGCAGTATTTT. This encodes CSANPRGDTQYF.